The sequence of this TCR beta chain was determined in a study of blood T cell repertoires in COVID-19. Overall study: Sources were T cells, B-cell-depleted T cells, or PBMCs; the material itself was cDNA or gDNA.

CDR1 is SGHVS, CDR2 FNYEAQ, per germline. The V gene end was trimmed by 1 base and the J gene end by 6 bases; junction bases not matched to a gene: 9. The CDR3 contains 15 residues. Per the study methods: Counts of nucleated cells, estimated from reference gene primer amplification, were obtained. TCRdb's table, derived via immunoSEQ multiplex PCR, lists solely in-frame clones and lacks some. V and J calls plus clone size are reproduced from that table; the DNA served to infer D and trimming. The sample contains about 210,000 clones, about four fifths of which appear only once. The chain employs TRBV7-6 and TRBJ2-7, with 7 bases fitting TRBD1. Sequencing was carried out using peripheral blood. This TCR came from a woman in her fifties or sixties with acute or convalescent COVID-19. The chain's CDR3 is CASSLVEGALVEQYF. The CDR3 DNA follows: TGTGCCAGCAGCTTAGTCGAGGGGGCGCTGGTCGAGCAGTACTTC.